The 24 T cell receptor beta chains listed next were all sequenced from one sample in a study of blood T cell repertoires in COVID-19. Measured with immunoSEQ multiplex PCR; TCRdb has only the in-frame clones, and not every one. The sample yields about 170,000 clones, roughly 85% seen once. Sequences were obtained from PBMCs or T cells enriched from blood (not recorded which). The receptors stem from a woman aged 65 to 85 in a cohort exposed to, infected with or recovered from COVID-19 (not recorded which).

This clone was seen more than once but under ten times. The rearrangement links TRBV5-4 to TRBJ1-2; TRBD1 might be the D (6 bases). The CDR3 is 12 amino acids. Germline CDR1 and CDR2: SGHNT and YYREEE (reference sequence). The V and J ends lost 4 bases and 11 bases respectively, with 15 bases between them. This chain's CDR3 is CASSGSGQRYTF. CDR3 nucleotides: TGTGCCAGCAGCGGGTCAGGACAGAGGTACACCTTC.

This chain connects TRBV6-2 or TRBV6-3 to TRBJ2-7; D not resolved. Germline V gives CDR1 MNHEY, CDR2 SVGEGT. The CDR3 extends over 14 amino acids. Trimming removed 2 bases from V and 1 base from J, with 9 bases in between. The CDR3 sequence: CASSYRTVSYEQYF. CDR3 sequence (DNA): TGTGCCAGCAGTTACCGAACAGTATCCTACGAGCAGTACTTC.

The chain's CDR3 is CASSPPRRGGLGYTF. Here the CDR3 DNA reads TGTGCCAGCAGTCCCCCCAGACGGGGAGGACTTGGCTACACCTTC. The rearrangement uses TRBV28 and TRBJ1-2, with no clear D. V was cut by 5 bases and J by 7 bases, with 20 bases left in between. Germline assignment: CDR1 MDHEN and CDR2 SYDVKM. The CDR3 length is 15 residues.

The chain is built from TRBV5-1 and TRBJ2-1; possibly TRBD1 for D (6 bases). The V gene lost 4 bases and the J gene lost 10 bases, with 12 bases spanning the gap. The CDR3 is made up of 12 amino acids. Germline CDR1 SGHRS, CDR2 YFSETQ. This CDR3 is CASSTQGAEQFF. CDR3 nucleotides: TGCGCCAGCAGCACACAGGGAGCAGAGCAGTTCTTC.

J is TRBJ1-2 and V is TRBV28, with 7 bases identical to TRBD1. This CDR3 region has 13 residues. Germline assignment: CDR1 MDHEN and CDR2 SYDVKM. With 6 bases clipped from V and 2 bases from J, the junction kept 3 bases outside the gene matches. The CDR3 DNA is TGTGCCAGCAGCCAACAGGGGAACTATGGCTACACCTTC. Translated, it gives CASSQQGNYGYTF.

This chain joins TRBV4-2 and TRBJ2-1, with D perhaps TRBD2 (6 bases). The CDR3 has 14 residues. The V gene lost 5 bases and the J gene lost 0 bases, with 8 bases spanning the gap. Germline CDR1 reads LGHNA; CDR2 reads YNFKEQ. The CDR3 DNA sequence: TGTGCCAGCAGCTATAGCGGCTCCTACAATGAGCAGTTCTTC. It codes for CASSYSGSYNEQFF.

The chain employs TRBV7-2 and TRBJ2-1; 7 bases match TRBD2. The CDR3 is made up of 10 amino acids. Germline V gene sequence: CDR1 SGHTA, CDR2 FQGNSA. Losses at the gene ends were 8 bases for V and 10 bases for J; bases not matched to a gene: 2. This chain's CDR3 is CASGGEEQFF. In nucleotides, the CDR3 is TGTGCCAGCGGGGGGGAAGAGCAGTTCTTC.

This rearrangement joins TRBV28 to TRBJ2-6; the D is unclear. In germline, CDR1 is MDHEN, CDR2 SYDVKM. This CDR3 has 12 amino acids. V lost 7 bases and J 2 bases, leaving 3 bases between the germline ends. CDR3 in amino acids: CASNTGANVLTF. The CDR3 DNA follows: TGTGCCAGCAACACTGGGGCCAACGTCCTGACTTTC.

The V call is TRBV19, the J call TRBJ1-5, with 7 bases that match TRBD1. The CDR3 totals 16 residues. Germline loops: CDR1 LNHDA, CDR2 SQIVND (reference sequence). J was trimmed by 4 bases and V by 7 bases; bases with no gene match: 13. The CDR3 DNA follows: TGTGCCAGTAATAAAGGACCCCGGGACAGAAATCAGCCCCAGCATTTT. The encoded protein is CASNKGPRDRNQPQHF.

The rearrangement uses TRBV11-2 and TRBJ2-5; 8 bases agree with TRBD2. The germline V gene has CDR1 SGHAT and CDR2 FQNNGV. The CDR3 extends over 17 amino acids. Losses at the gene ends were 5 bases for V and 4 bases for J; bases not matched to a gene: 15. CDR3 DNA sequence: TGTGCCAGCAGCCGAAACACAGCGGACGCGGGGGGAGAGACCCAGTACTTC. Protein: CASSRNTADAGGETQYF.

The chain carries TRBV4-3 and TRBJ2-7; 7 bases match TRBD2. The CDR3 is 16 amino acids. With 0 bases clipped from V and 2 bases from J, the junction kept 7 bases outside the gene matches. Germline V lookup: CDR1 LGHNA, CDR2 YSLEER. The CDR3, as DNA: TGCGCCAGCAGCCAAGAATGGGGAGGGTTCCCCTACGAGCAGTACTTC. Residues: CASSQEWGGFPYEQYF.

The CDR3 protein is CASRAVLSYEQYF. For the CDR3, the DNA is TGTGCCAGCAGGGCGGTTCTCTCCTACGAGCAGTACTTC. The chain has TRBV27 and TRBJ2-7, with D hard to call. Trimming took off 6 bases at V and 0 bases at J, with 9 bases between the two ends. Germline-derived CDR1 and CDR2 are MNHEY and SMNVEV (reference sequence). The CDR3 extends over 13 amino acids.

The V and J genes are TRBV2 and TRBJ2-5; D perhaps matches TRBD2 (6 bases). The CDR3 covers 14 residues. Trimming pared 6 bases from V and 3 bases from J, leaving 14 bases between. Germline V lookup: CDR1 SNHLY, CDR2 FYNNEI. This CDR3 is CASRPTRLEETQYF. The DNA for the CDR3 is TGTGCCAGCAGACCCACAAGACTAGAAGAGACCCAGTACTTC.

This clone was detected only a few times. V is TRBV6-2 or TRBV6-3 and J is TRBJ2-7; 9 positions match TRBD2. Per germline, CDR1 MNHEY and CDR2 SVGEGT. The CDR3 runs to 18 residues. Trimming removed 6 bases from V and 2 bases from J; junction bases left unmatched: 17. The DNA for the CDR3 is TGTGCCAGCAGCCTAGACCGGGAGTCTAGCGGGAACACCTACGAGCAGTACTTC. Encoded protein: CASSLDRESSGNTYEQYF.

The V call is TRBV9, the J call TRBJ2-5, with D possibly being TRBD2 (5 bases). This CDR3 contains 18 residues. V dropped 0 bases and J dropped 3 bases, with 21 bases sitting between them. The V gene's germline CDR1 is SGDLS and CDR2 YYNGEE. For the CDR3, the DNA is TGTGCCAGCAGCGTAGGCCCCCCCTATGACCGGGAAGAAGAGACCCAGTACTTC. This gives the protein CASSVGPPYDREEETQYF.

V and J are TRBV21-1 and TRBJ1-6. TRBV21-1 is a known pseudogene. The CDR3 consists of 17 residues. Here the CDR3 reads CASSNSGGLENNSPLHF. The CDR3 DNA reads TGTGCCAGCAGCAATAGTGGGGGACTGGAAAATAATTCACCCCTCCACTTT.

This clone was seen just once. The chain joins TRBV28 to TRBJ1-3; unclear D gene. This CDR3 comprises 13 residues. Germline CDR1 MDHEN, CDR2 SYDVKM. V shed 5 bases and J shed 2 bases, with 7 bases lying between them. CDR3 in DNA: TGTGCCAGCAGTCCTTCCCCTGGAAACACCATATATTTT. Translated: CASSPSPGNTIYF.

The chain is built from TRBV7-6 and TRBJ2-1; D is possibly TRBD2 (5 bases). V was shortened by 1 base and J by 4 bases, with 8 bases between the two germline ends. This CDR3 region has 14 residues. The germline gives CDR1 SGHVS, CDR2 FNYEAQ. CDR3: CASSLVGGYNEQFF. Written as DNA, the CDR3 is TGTGCCAGCAGCTTAGTCGGCGGGTACAATGAGCAGTTCTTC.

The J gene is TRBJ1-3, the V gene TRBV10-3; D gene ambiguous. Germline CDR1 reads ENHRY; CDR2 reads SYGVKD. The CDR3 has 16 residues. Trimming left V 6 bases short and J 4 bases short, with 19 bases between. The CDR3 DNA is TGTGCCATCAGCCCAGGTAGCGCGGGGTACGGAAACACCATATATTTT. It encodes CAISPGSAGYGNTIYF.

The chain couples TRBV7-2 to TRBJ2-2; no firm D call. V was trimmed by 3 bases and J by 6 bases, leaving 11 bases between them. This CDR3 region has 14 residues. Germline V gene sequence: CDR1 SGHTA, CDR2 FQGNSA. The CDR3 spells CASSFTVAPGELFF. CDR3 nucleotide sequence: TGTGCCAGCAGCTTTACAGTTGCCCCCGGGGAGCTGTTTTTT.

V and J are TRBV28 and TRBJ2-2; 11 bases are shared with TRBD2. Germline-derived CDR1 and CDR2 are MDHEN and SYDVKM. The V gene end was trimmed by 5 bases and the J gene end by 9 bases; junction bases not matched to a gene: 8. CDR3 length: 15 residues. The CDR3 loop is CASSPQLAGVRELFF. Written as DNA, the CDR3 is TGTGCCAGCAGTCCCCAACTAGCGGGAGTGAGGGAGCTGTTTTTT.

The J gene is TRBJ1-1, the V gene TRBV6-5; D not certain. Trimming removed 0 bases from V and 5 bases from J, with 13 bases in between. CDR3 length equals 15 residues. The germline V gene encodes CDR1 MNHEY and CDR2 SVGAGI. DNA of the CDR3: TGTGCCAGCAGTTACTCACACCACCCTGCAACTGAAGCTTTCTTT. This codes for CASSYSHHPATEAFF.

This rearrangement joins TRBV5-1 to TRBJ1-1; D is ambiguous. Germline lookup yields CDR1 SGHRS and CDR2 YFSETQ. The CDR3 loop spans 13 amino acids. The V end lost 1 base, the J end lost 5 bases, and 9 bases lay between the germline ends. The CDR3 sequence is CASSLFEGTEAFF. The CDR3 coding sequence is TGCGCCAGCAGCTTGTTTGAGGGTACTGAAGCTTTCTTT.

The chain uses TRBV6-5 and TRBJ2-7; 10 positions agree with TRBD2. CDR1 and CDR2 (germline): MNHEY, SVGAGI. The CDR3 has 15 residues. With V trimmed by 4 bases and J by 2 bases, 5 bases remained unmatched. The CDR3 is CASSWLAGDTYEQYF. CDR3 coding DNA: TGTGCCAGCAGTTGGCTAGCGGGAGACACCTACGAGCAGTACTTC.